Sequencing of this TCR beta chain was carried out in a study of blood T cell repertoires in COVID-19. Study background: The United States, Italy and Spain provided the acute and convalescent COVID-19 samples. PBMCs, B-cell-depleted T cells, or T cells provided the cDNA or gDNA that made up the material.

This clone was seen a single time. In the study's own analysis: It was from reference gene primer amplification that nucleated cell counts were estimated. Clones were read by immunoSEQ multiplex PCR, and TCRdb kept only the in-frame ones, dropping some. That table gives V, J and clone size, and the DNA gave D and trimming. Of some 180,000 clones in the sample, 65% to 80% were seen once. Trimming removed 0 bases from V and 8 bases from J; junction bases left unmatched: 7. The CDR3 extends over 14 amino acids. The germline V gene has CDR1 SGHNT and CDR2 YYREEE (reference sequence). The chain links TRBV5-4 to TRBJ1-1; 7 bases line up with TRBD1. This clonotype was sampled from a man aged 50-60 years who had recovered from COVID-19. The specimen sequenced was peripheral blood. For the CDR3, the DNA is TGTGCCAGCAGCTTGGAAGACAGGGCTGGAGAAGCTTTCTTT. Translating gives CASSLEDRAGEAFF.